The 14 T cell receptor beta chains reported below all come from one sample, sequenced in a study of CD8+CD57+ T cells in acquired aplastic anemia. The TCR beta profiling, which covered VDJ combination and CDR3 sequence, was carried out using genomic DNA as the template. MiXCR, run by TCRdb on the reads, gives a single entry per CDR3 protein. The data contain some 410,000 distinct CDR3 sequences, about 70% of them singletons. The source material was sorted CD4+, CD8+, or CD8+CD57+ T cells (not recorded which) from PBMCs. Receptor source: a human donor in good health, serving as a control.

This chain joins TRBV5-4 and TRBJ2-3; 9 bases are a match to TRBD2. The junction had 8 bases not matched to a gene; V was cut back by 5 bases and J by 4 bases. This CDR3 comprises 15 residues. Germline V gives CDR1 SGHNT, CDR2 YYREEE (reference sequence). The CDR3 nucleotides are TGTGCCAGCAGAGGGGTAGCGGGGGATCCAGATACGCAGTATTTT. This gives the protein CASRGVAGDPDTQYF.

In the case of this clonotype: The junction departs from germline at one end; a sequencing error may be responsible. The chain links TRBV7-4 to TRBJ2-7; 10 bases agree with TRBD1. Looked up from germline, CDR1 is SGHVT and CDR2 is SQSDAQ. The CDR3 extends over 15 amino acids. The CDR3 spells CASRHGTGANNQQYF. The CDR3 DNA sequence: TGCGCCAGCAGGCACGGGACAGGGGCGAATAACCAGCAGTACTTC. Together with reference TRBV7-4 and TRBJ2-7, the CDR3 gives the full variable domain: GAGVSQSPRYKVAKRGRDVALRCDSISGHVTLYWYRQTLGQGSEVLTYSQSDAQRDKSGRPSGRFSAERPERSVSTLKIQRTEQGDSAVYLCASRHGTGANNQQYFGPGTRLTVT.

A word on this clonotype: Because the CDR3 is missing its conserved closing phenylalanine or tryptophan, this is likely a read error. The chain has TRBV2 and TRBJ1-2; perhaps TRBD1 as D (5 bases). CDR1 SNHLY and CDR2 FYNNEI come from the germline V gene. CDR3 length equals 13 residues. Written as DNA, the CDR3 is TGTGCCAGCAGCCGGGACGGTAACTATAGCTACACCCTC. Its protein is CASSRDGNYSYTL.

A note on this clonotype: A read error may produce the germline difference seen at one junction end. The chain recombines TRBV2 with TRBJ1-6; a possible D gene is TRBD1 (6 bases). This CDR3 has 14 amino acids. In germline, CDR1 is SNHLY, CDR2 FYNNEI. CDR3 residues: CASSRGNSKSPRHF. The CDR3 DNA is TGTGCCAGCAGTAGGGGGAACAGTAAATCACCCCGCCACTTT.

V usage is TRBV12-3 or TRBV12-4 and J usage is TRBJ1-6, with D possibly TRBD1 on 6 matching bases. The CDR3 has 16 amino acids. Trimming shortened V by 3 bases and J by 10 bases, and 19 bases separated the two germline ends. The CDR3 is CASSFTPGHGFSPLHF. The CDR3 DNA sequence: TGTGCCAGCAGTTTTACGCCGGGACATGGATTCTCACCCCTCCACTTT.

The rearrangement joins TRBV20-1 to TRBJ1-5; 7 positions match TRBD1. V lost 6 bases, J lost 13 bases, and 9 bases stayed unmatched. The CDR3 covers 11 residues. Germline V gene lookup returns CDR1 DFQATT and CDR2 SNEGSKA (reference sequence). This CDR3 reads CSALGQTIQHF. The CDR3 DNA follows: TGCAGTGCCCTGGGACAGACAATACAGCATTTT.

A remark on this clonotype: Germline and junction disagree at one end, which may indicate a read error. The V call is TRBV7-2, the J call TRBJ1-2, with D tentatively TRBD1 (6 bases). This CDR3 has 15 amino acids. Germline lookup yields CDR1 SGHTA and CDR2 FQGNSA. The CDR3 DNA reads TGTGCCAGCAGCCACGCAAGGGCAGGGGCCTATGGGTACACCTTC. It translates to CASSHARAGAYGYTF.

This chain joins TRBV29-1 and TRBJ2-5, with 8 bases aligning to TRBD1. The CDR3 extends over 18 amino acids. Trimming at V came to 1 base and at J to 1 base, leaving 14 bases not matched to a gene. Germline CDR1 SQVTM, CDR2 ANQGSEA. The CDR3 DNA follows: TGCAGCGTTGAAGTGGGGACAGGCGCACGAAGAACCCAAGAGACCCAGTACTTC. Its protein is CSVEVGTGARRTQETQYF.

Notes on this clonotype: At one boundary the junction diverges from the germline segment, which might be a read error. The CDR3 is CASIPPVQPQHF. CDR3 coding DNA: TGCGCCAGCATCCCACCGGTCCAGCCCCAGCATTTT. This chain connects TRBV5-5 to TRBJ1-5; D not resolved. CDR3 length: 12 amino acids. Germline CDR1 and CDR2: SGHKS and YYEKEE (reference sequence).

The chain uses TRBV9 and TRBJ2-1; maybe TRBD1 (5 bases). CDR3 length equals 16 residues. Trimming removed 4 bases at V and 2 bases at J, with 16 bases between. Germline-derived CDR1 and CDR2 are SGDLS and YYNGEE. CDR3 sequence: CASSPGPQAPYNEQFF. DNA for the CDR3: TGTGCCAGCAGCCCAGGGCCCCAGGCACCCTACAATGAGCAGTTCTTC.

In its sample, this clonotype was seen many times. The chain combines TRBV6-6 with TRBJ1-4; a weak D match, TRBD1 (6 bases). V was trimmed by 7 bases and J by 15 bases, leaving 21 bases between them. The CDR3 runs 13 residues. In germline, CDR1 is MNHNY, CDR2 SVGAGI (reference sequence). CDR3 nucleotide sequence: TGTGCCAGCACCTTTACTGAGGGGGGTCGGGTGTTTTTT. Translating it yields CASTFTEGGRVFF.

About this clonotype itself: The CDR3 ends on some other residue instead of the conserved phenylalanine or tryptophan, so this is likely a read error. The limits of the CDR3 on the DNA are not certain, so only TCRdb's listed CDR3 is given. The chain links TRBV7-3 to TRBJ2-7; the table gives TRBD1 as D, unverified against the DNA. The germline CDR1 and CDR2 sequences are SGHTA and FQGTGA. The CDR3 sequence runs 13 residues, both termini included. The chain's CDR3 is CASSPAGKGGETL.

This chain links TRBV20-1 with TRBJ2-3; perhaps TRBD1 as D (5 bases). Germline CDR1 is DFQATT and CDR2 is SNEGSKA (reference sequence). The V end was cut by 7 bases, the J end by 0 bases, with 14 bases between. The CDR3 has 14 residues. The CDR3 bases are TGCAGTGTACCGGGTCAGGGCAGCACAGATACGCAGTATTTT. It codes for CSVPGQGSTDTQYF.

With respect to this clonotype: One end of the junction does not line up with germline, which may come from a read error. The V gene is TRBV7-6, the J gene TRBJ2-2; 7 bases match TRBD2. CDR1 SGHVS and CDR2 FNYEAQ come from the germline V gene. This CDR3 has 14 residues. CDR3 in amino acids: CASSSGPGTKDLFF. CDR3 nucleotide sequence: TGTGCTAGCAGCTCAGGGCCAGGGACTAAAGATTTGTTTTTT.